This TCR beta chain was sequenced for a study of blood T cell repertoires in COVID-19. Study-level background: PBMCs, B-cell-depleted T cells, or T cells were the source of the cDNA or gDNA that made up the material.

This clone appeared a single time. In the same sample, other DNA sequences code for this CDR3. The CDR3 consists of 12 residues. Trimming removed 4 bases at V and 2 bases at J, with 4 bases between. Germline V gene lookup returns CDR1 SNHLY and CDR2 FYNNEI. Profiled with immunoSEQ multiplex PCR; TCRdb holds only in-frame clones, not every one. This table holds 280,000 or so clones, 75% to 90% found once. The TCR originated in a woman between 55 and 75 years old with acute or convalescent COVID-19. The chain links TRBV2 to TRBJ2-3; D remains ambiguous. The specimen sequenced was peripheral blood. The CDR3 nucleotides read TGTGCCAGCAGTGGAGACACAGATACGCAGTATTTT. Translating gives CASSGDTDTQYF.